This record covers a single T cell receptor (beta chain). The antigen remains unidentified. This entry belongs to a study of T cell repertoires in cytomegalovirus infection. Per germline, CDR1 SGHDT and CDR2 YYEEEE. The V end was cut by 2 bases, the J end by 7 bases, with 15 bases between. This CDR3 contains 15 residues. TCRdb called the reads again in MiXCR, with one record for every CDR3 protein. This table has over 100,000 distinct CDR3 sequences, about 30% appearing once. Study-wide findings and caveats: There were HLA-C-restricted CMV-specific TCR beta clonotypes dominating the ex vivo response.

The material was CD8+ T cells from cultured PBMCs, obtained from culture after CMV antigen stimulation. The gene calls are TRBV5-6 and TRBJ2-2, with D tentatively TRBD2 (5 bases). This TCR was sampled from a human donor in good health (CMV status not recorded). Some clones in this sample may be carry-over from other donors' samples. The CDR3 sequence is CASSFMVRAGGELFF. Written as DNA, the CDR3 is TGTGCCAGCAGCTTTATGGTGCGGGCCGGCGGGGAGCTGTTTTTT.